This T cell receptor beta chain was retrieved from a study of cytomegalovirus exposure and HLA in healthy donors. The study's findings and limits: Presence/absence analysis assumed near-uniform sequencing depth across donors. The Asian-associated ancestry cluster reportedly had fewer N-insertions than the roughly 670-donor mean in a later analysis. Sequencing likely produced, as an artifact, a cluster of highly shared sequence variants.

The PCR ran on 60 Vbeta and 13 Jbeta primers. Measured with immunoSEQ multiplex PCR; TCRdb has only the in-frame clones, and not every one. The sample holds a few hundred thousand clones, roughly 80% seen once. The CDR3 has 15 residues. Germline V gene lookup returns CDR1 SGDLS and CDR2 YYNGEE. After removal of 0 bases from V and 5 bases from J, the junction contained 5 bases not matched to a gene. This clone was seen a single time. Its antigen is not known. The sequencing sample was made of PBMCs. This clonotype was sampled from a girl aged 2 to 9 in good health and CMV-seronegative. The rearrangement uses TRBV9 and TRBJ2-5; 9 bases are a match to TRBD2. The CDR3 loop is CASSVGSSGTETQYF. DNA for the CDR3: TGTGCCAGCAGCGTAGGGTCTAGCGGGACCGAGACCCAGTACTTC.